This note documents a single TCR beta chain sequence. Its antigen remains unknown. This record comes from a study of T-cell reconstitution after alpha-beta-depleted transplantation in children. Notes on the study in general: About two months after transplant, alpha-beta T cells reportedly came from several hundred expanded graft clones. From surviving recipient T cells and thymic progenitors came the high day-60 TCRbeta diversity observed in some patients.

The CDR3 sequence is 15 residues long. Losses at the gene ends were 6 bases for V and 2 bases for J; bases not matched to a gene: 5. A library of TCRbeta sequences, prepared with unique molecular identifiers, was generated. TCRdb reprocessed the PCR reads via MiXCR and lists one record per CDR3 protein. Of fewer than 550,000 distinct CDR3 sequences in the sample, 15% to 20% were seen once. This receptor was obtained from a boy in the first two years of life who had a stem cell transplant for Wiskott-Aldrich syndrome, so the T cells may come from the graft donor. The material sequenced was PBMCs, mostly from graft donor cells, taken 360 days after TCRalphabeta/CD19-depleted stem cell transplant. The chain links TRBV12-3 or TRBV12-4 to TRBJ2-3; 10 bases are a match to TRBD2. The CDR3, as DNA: TGTGCCAGCAGACAACTAGCGGGGACCACAGATACGCAGTATTTT. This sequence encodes CASRQLAGTTDTQYF.